This entry features one T cell receptor (beta chain) sequence. Its target is not known. This sample was included in a study of regulatory T cells in long-lasting Graves disease. Study background: Those with persistent Graves' disease had received antithyroid drugs for over 5 years with positive TSH receptor antibodies.

CDR3 regions were amplified by Arm-PCR using iRepertoire HTBI primers to build TCR beta libraries. TCRdb itself ran the multiplex PCR reads through MiXCR, one entry per CDR3 protein. Of 400,000 to 500,000 distinct CDR3 sequences listed, around 20% are singletons. In germline, CDR1 is LNHDA, CDR2 SQIVND (reference sequence). With 3 bases clipped from V and 4 bases from J, the junction kept 7 bases outside the gene matches. The CDR3 totals 16 residues. As to time point: persistent/refractory GD, antithyroid drugs over 5 years with positive TRAb. From RNA extracted from PBMCs, the TCR library was made. Findings of the study overall: Analysis covered peripheral blood alone, not thyroid tissue.

The receptor comes from a female donor with Graves disease. This specimen consisted of peripheral blood mononuclear cells (PBMCs), obtained when the disease was refractory, from a patient treated with antithyroid drugs. V and J are TRBV19 and TRBJ2-7, with TRBD2 matching over 12 bases. In DNA, the CDR3 is TGTGCCAGTAGTATCAGCGGACTAGCGGGGACGTACGAGCAGTACTTC. This translates into CASSISGLAGTYEQYF.